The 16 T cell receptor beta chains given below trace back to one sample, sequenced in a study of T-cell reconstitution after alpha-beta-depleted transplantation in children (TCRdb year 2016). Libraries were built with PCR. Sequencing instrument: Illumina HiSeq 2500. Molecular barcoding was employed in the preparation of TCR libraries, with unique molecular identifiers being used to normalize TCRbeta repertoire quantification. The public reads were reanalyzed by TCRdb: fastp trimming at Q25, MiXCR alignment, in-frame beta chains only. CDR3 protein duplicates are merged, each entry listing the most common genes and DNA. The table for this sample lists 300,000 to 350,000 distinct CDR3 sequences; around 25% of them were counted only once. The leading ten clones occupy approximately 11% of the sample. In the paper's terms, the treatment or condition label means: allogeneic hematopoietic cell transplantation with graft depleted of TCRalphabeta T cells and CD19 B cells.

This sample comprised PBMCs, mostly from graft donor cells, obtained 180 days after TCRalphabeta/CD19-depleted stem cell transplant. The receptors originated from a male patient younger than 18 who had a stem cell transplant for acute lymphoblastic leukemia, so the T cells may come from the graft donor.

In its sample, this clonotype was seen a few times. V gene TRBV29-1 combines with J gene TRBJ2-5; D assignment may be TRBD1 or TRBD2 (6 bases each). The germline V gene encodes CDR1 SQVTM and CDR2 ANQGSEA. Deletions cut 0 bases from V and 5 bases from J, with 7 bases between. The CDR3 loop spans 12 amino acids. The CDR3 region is CSVEEGGETQYF. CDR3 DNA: TGCAGCGTTGAAGAAGGGGGGGAGACCCAGTACTTC.

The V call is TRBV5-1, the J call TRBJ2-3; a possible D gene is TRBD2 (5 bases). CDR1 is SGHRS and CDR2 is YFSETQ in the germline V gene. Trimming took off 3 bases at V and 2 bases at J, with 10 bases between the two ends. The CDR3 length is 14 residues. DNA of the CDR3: TGCGCCAGCAGCTCCAGACGGGACACAGATACGCAGTATTTT. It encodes CASSSRRDTDTQYF.

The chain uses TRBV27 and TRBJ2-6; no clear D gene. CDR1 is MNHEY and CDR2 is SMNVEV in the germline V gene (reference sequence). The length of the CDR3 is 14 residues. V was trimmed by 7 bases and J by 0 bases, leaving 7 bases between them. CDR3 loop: CASIESSGANVLTF. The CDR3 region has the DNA TGTGCCAGCATCGAGAGCTCTGGGGCCAACGTCCTGACTTTC.

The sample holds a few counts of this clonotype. The CDR3 coding sequence is TGTGCCAGCAGTCCCGGACGGATGACTAACTATGGCTACACCTTC. It codes for CASSPGRMTNYGYTF. The rearrangement uses TRBV12-3 or TRBV12-4 and TRBJ1-2; no reliable D call. The length of the CDR3 is 15 residues. V lost 5 bases to trimming and J lost 0 bases, with 13 bases between them.

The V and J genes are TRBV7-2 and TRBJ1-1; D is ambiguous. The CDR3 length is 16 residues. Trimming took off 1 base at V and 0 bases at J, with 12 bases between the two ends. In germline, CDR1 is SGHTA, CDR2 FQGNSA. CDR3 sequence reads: CASSLVRSRMNTEAFF. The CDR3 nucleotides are TGTGCCAGCAGCTTAGTGCGGAGCAGGATGAACACTGAAGCTTTCTTT.

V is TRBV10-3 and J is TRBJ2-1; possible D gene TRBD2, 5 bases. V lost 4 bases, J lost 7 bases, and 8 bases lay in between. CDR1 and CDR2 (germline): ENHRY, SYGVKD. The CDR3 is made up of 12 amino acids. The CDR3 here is CAISVRGNEQFF. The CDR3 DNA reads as TGTGCCATCAGTGTGAGAGGGAATGAGCAGTTCTTC.

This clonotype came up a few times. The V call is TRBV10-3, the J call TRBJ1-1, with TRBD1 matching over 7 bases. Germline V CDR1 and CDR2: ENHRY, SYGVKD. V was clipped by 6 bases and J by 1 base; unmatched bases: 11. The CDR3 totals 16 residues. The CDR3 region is CAIRPTGKGKNTEAFF. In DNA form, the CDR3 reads TGTGCCATCAGGCCGACAGGGAAGGGAAAGAACACTGAAGCTTTCTTT.

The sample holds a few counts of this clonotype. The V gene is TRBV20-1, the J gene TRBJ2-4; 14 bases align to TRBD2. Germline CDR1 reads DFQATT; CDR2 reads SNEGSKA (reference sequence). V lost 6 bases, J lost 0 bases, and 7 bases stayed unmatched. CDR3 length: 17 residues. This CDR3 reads CSAYGTSGSLAKNIQYF. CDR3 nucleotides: TGCAGTGCCTACGGGACTAGCGGGAGTCTAGCCAAAAACATTCAGTACTTC.

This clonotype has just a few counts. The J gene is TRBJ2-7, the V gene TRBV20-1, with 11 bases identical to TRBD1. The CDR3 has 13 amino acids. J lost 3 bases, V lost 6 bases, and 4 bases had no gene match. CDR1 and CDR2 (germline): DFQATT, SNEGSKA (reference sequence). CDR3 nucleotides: TGCAGTGCCAGGACAGGGGGCGACTACGAGCAGTACTTC. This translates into CSARTGGDYEQYF.

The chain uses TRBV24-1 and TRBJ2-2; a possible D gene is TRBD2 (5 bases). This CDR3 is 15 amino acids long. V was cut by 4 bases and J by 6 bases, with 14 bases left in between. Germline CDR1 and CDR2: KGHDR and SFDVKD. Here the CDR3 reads CATSEEGEGPGELFF. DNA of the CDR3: TGTGCCACCAGTGAGGAAGGTGAGGGCCCCGGGGAGCTGTTTTTT.

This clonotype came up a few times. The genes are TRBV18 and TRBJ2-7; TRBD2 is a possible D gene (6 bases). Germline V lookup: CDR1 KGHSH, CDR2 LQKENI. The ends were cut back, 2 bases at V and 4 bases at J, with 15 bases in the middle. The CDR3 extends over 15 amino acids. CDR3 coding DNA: TGTGCCAGCTCACCAAGCTTAGCGGAAGGTTACGAGCAGTACTTC. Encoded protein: CASSPSLAEGYEQYF.

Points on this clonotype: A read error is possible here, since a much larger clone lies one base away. CDR3 coding DNA: TGCAGTTCTGCCCGGGCCTCACGCGGGGTGGTCGAGCAGTACTTC. It is translated as CSSARASRGVVEQYF. The rearrangement uses TRBV20-1 and TRBJ2-7, with D tentatively TRBD2 (6 bases). Germline V gives CDR1 DFQATT, CDR2 SNEGSKA (reference sequence). The CDR3 runs to 15 residues. V was trimmed by 8 bases and J by 6 bases, leaving 26 bases between them.

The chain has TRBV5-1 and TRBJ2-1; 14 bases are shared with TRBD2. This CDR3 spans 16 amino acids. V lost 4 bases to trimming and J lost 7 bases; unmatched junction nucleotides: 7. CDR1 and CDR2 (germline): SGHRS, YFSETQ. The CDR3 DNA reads TGCGCCAGCAGCCCTGGACTAGCGGGAGGCTGGAATGAGCAGTTCTTC. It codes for CASSPGLAGGWNEQFF.

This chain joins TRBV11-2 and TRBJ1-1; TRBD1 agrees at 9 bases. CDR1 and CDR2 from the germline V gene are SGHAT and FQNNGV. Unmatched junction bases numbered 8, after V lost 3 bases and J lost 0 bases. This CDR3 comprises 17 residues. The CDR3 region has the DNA TGTGCCAGCAGCTTGGGCACAGGGGGCGTTTTGAACACTGAAGCTTTCTTT. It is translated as CASSLGTGGVLNTEAFF.

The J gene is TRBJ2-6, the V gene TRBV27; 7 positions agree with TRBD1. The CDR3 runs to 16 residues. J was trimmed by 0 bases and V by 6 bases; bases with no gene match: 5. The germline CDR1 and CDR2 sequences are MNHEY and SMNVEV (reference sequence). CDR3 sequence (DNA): TGTGCCAGCAGCCCCACAGGGGTCTCTGGGGCCAACGTCCTGACTTTC. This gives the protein CASSPTGVSGANVLTF.

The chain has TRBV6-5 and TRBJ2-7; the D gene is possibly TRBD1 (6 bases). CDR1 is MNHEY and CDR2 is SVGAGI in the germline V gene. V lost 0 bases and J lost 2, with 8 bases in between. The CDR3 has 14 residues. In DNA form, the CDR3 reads TGTGCCAGCAGTTACTCGCCAGGGGCCTACGAGCAGTACTTC. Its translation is CASSYSPGAYEQYF.